The clone carrying this T cell receptor (beta chain) was found a few times. CDR3 size: 16 residues. Between the trimmed V and J ends, which lost 1 base and 0 bases, there was a span of 9 bases. Looked up from germline, CDR1 is MGHDK and CDR2 is SYGVNS. The data originate from a study of T-cell reconstitution after alpha-beta-depleted transplantation in children. Unique molecular identifiers were built into the TCRbeta library. From the PCR reads, TCRdb called clonotypes with MiXCR, one entry per CDR3 protein. The table includes about 410,000 distinct CDR3 sequences, approximately 20% detected once. The sequencing here drew on PBMCs from the stem cell graft donor, taken from the stem cell graft. The sequence was obtained from a human donor who donated a stem cell graft to a child with acute myeloid leukemia. This chain joins TRBV25-1 and TRBJ2-2; D is ambiguous. The CDR3 DNA is TGTGCCAGCAGTGAATTCGGGTTTGCGAACACCGGGGAGCTGTTTTTT. It codes for CASSEFGFANTGELFF. Full variable domain (remainder filled in from reference TRBV25-1 and TRBJ2-2): EADIYQTPRYLVIGTGKKITLECSQTMGHDKMYWYQQDPGMELHLIHYSYGVNSTEKGDLSSESTVSRIRTEHFPLTLESARPSHTSQYLCASSEFGFANTGELFFGEGSRLTVL.